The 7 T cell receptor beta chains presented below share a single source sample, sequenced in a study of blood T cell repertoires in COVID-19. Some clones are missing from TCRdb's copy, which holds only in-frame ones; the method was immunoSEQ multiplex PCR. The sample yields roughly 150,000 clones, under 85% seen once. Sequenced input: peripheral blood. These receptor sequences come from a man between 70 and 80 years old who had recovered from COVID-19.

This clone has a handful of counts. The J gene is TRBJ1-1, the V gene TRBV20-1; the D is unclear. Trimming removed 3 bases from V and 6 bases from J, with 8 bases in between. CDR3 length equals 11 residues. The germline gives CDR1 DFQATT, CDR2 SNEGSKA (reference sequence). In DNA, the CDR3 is TGCAGTGCTAGTCGAAGCCCTGAAGCTTTCTTT. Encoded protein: CSASRSPEAFF.

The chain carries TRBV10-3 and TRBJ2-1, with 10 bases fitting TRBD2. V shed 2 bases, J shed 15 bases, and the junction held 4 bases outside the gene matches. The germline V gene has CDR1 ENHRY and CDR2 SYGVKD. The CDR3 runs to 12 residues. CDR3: CAISEPGLAAFF. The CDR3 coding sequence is TGTGCCATCAGTGAGCCAGGACTAGCGGCGTTCTTC.

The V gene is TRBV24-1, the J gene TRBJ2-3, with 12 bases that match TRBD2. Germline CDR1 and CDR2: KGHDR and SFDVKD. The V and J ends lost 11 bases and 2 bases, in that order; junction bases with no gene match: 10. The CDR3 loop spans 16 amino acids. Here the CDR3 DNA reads TGTGCCAGCCTAACCCGACTAGCGGGAGTCACAGATACGCAGTATTTT. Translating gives CASLTRLAGVTDTQYF.

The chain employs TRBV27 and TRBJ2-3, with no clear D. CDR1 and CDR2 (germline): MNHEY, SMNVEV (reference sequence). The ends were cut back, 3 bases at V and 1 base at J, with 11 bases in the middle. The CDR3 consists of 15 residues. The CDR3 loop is CASSFSSARTDTQYF. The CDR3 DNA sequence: TGTGCCAGCAGTTTCTCAAGCGCCCGCACAGATACGCAGTATTTT.

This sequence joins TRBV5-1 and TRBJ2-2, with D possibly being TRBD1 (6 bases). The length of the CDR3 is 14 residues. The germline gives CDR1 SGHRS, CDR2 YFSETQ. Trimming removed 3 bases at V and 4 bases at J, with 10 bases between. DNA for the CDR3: TGCGCCAGCAGCTCAAACAGGGCCACCGGGGAGCTGTTTTTT. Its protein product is CASSSNRATGELFF.

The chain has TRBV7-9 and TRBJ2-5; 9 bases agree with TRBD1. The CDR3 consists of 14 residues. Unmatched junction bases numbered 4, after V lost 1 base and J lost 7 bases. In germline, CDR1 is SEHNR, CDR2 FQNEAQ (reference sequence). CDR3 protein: CASSLVGQGTTQYF. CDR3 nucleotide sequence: TGTGCCAGCAGCTTAGTGGGACAGGGAACGACCCAGTACTTC. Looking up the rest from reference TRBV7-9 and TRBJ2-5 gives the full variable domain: DTGVSQNPRHKITKRGQNVTFRCDPISEHNRLYWYRQTLGQGPEFLTYFQNEAQLEKSRLLSDRFSAERPKGSFSTLEIQRTEQGDSAMYLCASSLVGQGTTQYFGPGTRLLVL.

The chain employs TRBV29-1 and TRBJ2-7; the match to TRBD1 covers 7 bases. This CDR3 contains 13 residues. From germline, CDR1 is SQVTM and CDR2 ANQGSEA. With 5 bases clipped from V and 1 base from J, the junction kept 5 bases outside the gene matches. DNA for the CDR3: TGCAGCGTTATGACAGGGAGATCCTACGAGCAGTACTTC. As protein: CSVMTGRSYEQYF.